A single TCR beta chain is shown here with its context. Antigen unknown. Then a second PCR, running about 6 to 11 cycles, was carried out with a sample-barcoded 5' primer and a J-beta primer mix. A single record per CDR3 protein comes from TCRdb applying MiXCR to the 5' RACE reads. The top ten clones hold around 30% of a sample with approximately 690,000 distinct CDR3 sequences, approximately 40% of them seen once. Every donor provided roughly 9.1 milliliters of peripheral blood. This record belongs to a study of blood T cells in healthy people across ages. At the level of the study: In model experiments, template switching was able to capture about one barcoded beta molecule for every two T cells that were present.

Findings and caveats of the study: Expanded clonotype changes were possibly confounded by unknown donor CMV status.

CDR1 is SNHLY, CDR2 FYNNEI, per germline. The CDR3 has 14 amino acids. The junction had 5 bases not matched to a gene; V was cut back by 4 bases and J by 5 bases. Sequencing was carried out using blood. The rearrangement links TRBV2 to TRBJ2-5; TRBD1 matches 9 bases. This receptor was taken from an elderly man in good health. The DNA for the CDR3 is TGTGCCAGCAGTGCAGACAGGGGGTCCGAGACCCAGTACTTC. It is translated as CASSADRGSETQYF.